Here is one T cell receptor (beta chain) with its context. Which antigen it targets is not known. Per-base qualities were not stored, and no clone one base away is much larger. The data were obtained in a study of cytomegalovirus exposure and HLA in healthy donors (dated by TCRdb to the late 2010s). Looking at the study overall: An earlier analysis of approximately 600 of the donors reported roughly 300 Gb of sequence data and 117 million unique TCR beta sequences from 150 million to 200 million T cells. Roughly 300 gigabases of sequencing data and 70 million to 85 million unique TCR sequences were included in an early release covering 550 to 650 HLA-typed donors. Of the 350 to 450 genotyped donors, roughly 85% fell in the genetic ancestry cluster associated with self-reported Caucasian donors. The study was designed to test whether signatures of past pathogen exposure could be identified by cataloging public T cell receptors. Using immunosequencing, the study profiled T cell repertoires from around 670 subjects and related those repertoires to cytomegalovirus serostatus. Besides the first cohort of approximately 670 subjects, a separate validation cohort made up of 120 or so different subjects was used. To predict cytomegalovirus infection status, the study brought together high-throughput TCR immunosequencing, statistical association of individual TCRs with disease status, and machine learning. A later analysis re-analyzed previously published TCR beta repertoires from roughly 600 donors and added high-resolution HLA genotyping to study TCR occurrence patterns. In the later analysis, no new phenotypic data were used to find candidate immune exposures; instead, reliance was placed on TCR beta sequences and their occurrence across donors. To decide whether each TCR beta V gene segment behaved as functional or pseudogenic, an earlier analysis of some 600 of the donors relied on high-throughput TCR beta sequencing. Donor age, sex, ethnicity and CMV serostatus were compiled together with the repertoire data. Genome-wide SNP genotypes for about three fifths of the roughly 700 donors were used in a later genetic analysis, which treated that subset as a discovery cohort. Every repertoire in the discovery cohort had been generated on one and the same sequencing platform. Class I and class II HLA loci were covered by the typing at four-digit resolution. The number of typed donors differed by locus: roughly 629-630 for A, B, C, DRB1 and DQB1; 522 for DQA1; some 610 for DPA1; and approximately 450 for DPB1. Because of strong linkage in the cohort, four or five DR-DQ haplotypes were treated as single units for association and clustering. Across under 500 genotyped donors of the cohort, an average of 235,054 unique TCR beta nucleotide sequences per donor were sequenced, and about a sixth of those sequences were non-productive.

Trimming removed 1 base from V and 4 bases from J, leaving 10 bases between the germline ends. Via the germline V gene, CDR1 is SGHDN and CDR2 FVKESK. Including the terminal cysteine and phenylalanine, the CDR3 comprises 14 residues. The DNA shown is the 42-base CDR3, in frame from base 1. The cohort consisted of some 670 healthy bone marrow donors. At the time of sampling, all cohort members were nominally healthy, though unrecorded immune exposures were likely present. The donor tested CMV seronegative and was one of the 352 seronegative cohort members. Every donor gave a peripheral blood sample, and the peripheral blood mononuclear cells from that sample were used for TCR beta sequencing. Genomic DNA was extracted from the blood cell samples with the Qiagen DNeasy Blood Extraction Kit. Study-level results and caveats: Only TCR beta chains were sequenced in this cohort, and the absence of alpha or paired-chain data limited detectable features. A few of the identified cytomegalovirus-associated TCR beta chains were confirmed in vitro to be specific for cytomegalovirus antigens. Most CMV-associated TCR beta chains appeared to be HLA-restricted in a later analysis, and the HLA associations seemed to be driven largely by CMV exposure. CMV serostatus was the only immune exposure information available for the cohort. A later analysis found that TCR association rates varied across HLA loci, with DRB1 alleles showing the most associated TCRs and HLA-C alleles the fewest. Because HLA typing was unavailable for some donors at each locus, only the typed subset was used in association tests. A later genetic analysis associated a missense DCLRE1C variant with V-gene and J-gene trimming of TCR beta chains, and an independent cohort replicated the association. In an earlier analysis of 587 of the donors, most TCR beta V segments appeared in productive rearrangements about 87% or about 30% of the time, broadly matching IMGT annotations. A total of roughly 160 TCR beta chains were listed by the study as associated with cytomegalovirus. Roughly uniform sequencing depth across donors was assumed in presence/absence analyses, although this assumption may not hold. In a later analysis, HLA-associated TCR beta chains showed more clonal expansion and lower generation probabilities than non-associated chains that were equally common. Most TCR sequences were observed very rarely across donors, whereas some public TCRs were present in many individuals. The classifier was reported to diagnose cytomegalovirus status with high specificity and sensitivity in both the original and validation cohorts. Correlated functional status among segregating V segments might be attributable to linkage disequilibrium, but an unknown experimental factor could not be ruled out. Some IMGT-functional V segments, including TRBV6-2 and TRBV6-3, could not be told apart with the 87-base-pair reads, so those segments were excluded. A later genetic analysis reported fewer N-insertions in productive TCRs among donors in an Asian-associated ancestry cluster than the approximately 670-donor mean. In a later analysis, some 18,000 TCR beta sequences were associated with specific HLA alleles at a false discovery rate of 0.05. Assigning TCR associations to individual alleles was difficult when HLA alleles, especially DR and DQ, strongly co-occurred. The authors suggested that the approach could potentially be generalized to other disease states and immunological phenotypes. A later analysis reported that several top co-occurrence clusters appeared linked to parvovirus B19, influenza, CMV and Epstein-Barr virus. A cluster of highly shared sequence variants was judged likely to be a technical artifact of the sequencing pipeline. A further reported finding was that TCR beta sequences accurately predicted the HLA-A and HLA-B alleles for most subjects in the first cohort. Because counts were too low, 15 to 20 rarely observed V segments, including chromosome 9 orphons, were excluded from the earlier analysis of around 590 of the donors.

Libraries were prepared through the immunoSEQ multiplex PCR assay. For the multiplex PCR, a mixture combining 60 forward primers for TCR Vbeta segments and 13 reverse primers for TCR Jbeta segments was used. Amplification of the CDR3 region of rearranged TCR beta genes was performed with a multiplex PCR assay on genomic DNA. On the Illumina HiSeq System, the amplified TCR beta libraries were sequenced as 87-base-pair reads. As for the original processing: A later analysis tallied 75 million to 95 million unique TCR beta chains across the 666 repertoires, and around 12 million of those chains were shared by two or more donors. Raw reads were error-corrected and collapsed into unique sequences with a nearest-neighbor algorithm that merged closely related sequences to remove PCR and sequencing errors. CDR3 sequences were aligned to IMGT reference sequences to assign V, D and J gene segments. Each retained sequence needed at least a six-nucleotide match to both a V gene segment and a J gene segment. Rearrangements were called productive when the CDR3 lacked stop codons and stayed in frame with V and J; all others were non-productive. CDR3 was defined by IMGT convention, running from the second conserved V-encoded cysteine to the conserved J-encoded phenylalanine. The earlier analysis of fewer than 750 of the donors excluded sequences that lacked an unambiguous match to a single V gene segment. An earlier analysis of over 450 of the donors classified V segments as functional when productive rearrangements were above 56.7% and as segregating when the standard deviation between donors was above 5%. A statistical classification framework was built for diagnosing cytomegalovirus status from the catalog of TCR beta chain sequences. In a later analysis, V and J genes were assigned by comparing TCR nucleotide sequences against IMGT/GENE-DB human TR gene sequences. A later analysis assigned CDR3 sequences and most-parsimonious VDJ recombination scenarios with the TCRdist pipeline. In a later analysis, each TCR beta chain was defined by its CDR3 amino acid sequence together with its V-gene family, and reads lacking a unique V-gene family were excluded. In a later analysis, around 600 highly shared, low-generation-probability nucleotide sequences were removed to address suspected cross-contamination and a sequencing artifact. In a later analysis, a clonal expansion index was calculated for each public chain from normalized within-repertoire ranks of inferred template counts. A later analysis computed generation probabilities with a VDJ recombination model fitted to out-of-frame rearrangements, and checked the results against IGoR. A later analysis scored TCR-TCR, TCR-HLA and TCR-CMV co-occurrence with hypergeometric tests, applying a repertoire-size bias correction to TCR pairs. A later analysis estimated false discovery rates by permuting HLA or CMV assignments 20 times. In a later analysis, co-occurring TCRs were grouped with DBSCAN, and TCRdist sequence similarity was added when clustering was performed within HLA-allele-positive subsets. Co-occurrence clustering excluded repertoires with fewer than 30,000 or more than 120,000 public chains, plus five with anomalous nucleotide sharing. In TCRdb, the immuneACCESS table is reduced to in-frame sequences with V and J assigned. These tables do not hold every clone; where another copy was compared, an unresolved V gene accounts for under half, and the others remain unexplained. V and J calls and clone size come straight from that table; D and trimming were deduced from the DNA. This sample comprises fewer than 60,000 clones, approximately 84% of them detected only once. The ten biggest clones cover about 3.1% of the sample.

The chain is made from TRBV14 and TRBJ1-2; TRBD1 is possibly the D segment (5 matching bases). The sequenced sample consisted of PBMCs. The origin of this receptor is a man aged 45-60 years in good health and CMV-seronegative. The DNA sequence is as follows: TGTGCCAGCAGCCAAGCCCCAGGGTCCTATGGCTACACCTTC. Its protein product is CASSQAPGSYGYTF.